A single sample gave rise to the 18 T cell receptor beta chains below, sequenced in a study of response to subunit inactivated influenza vaccine. MiXCR, run by TCRdb on the RT-PCR reads, gives a single entry per CDR3 protein. The sample includes hundreds of thousands of distinct CDR3 sequences, around 15% of them seen just once. The sample was PBMCs from blood, taken 14 days before vaccination. The source of these receptors is a man aged 45-60 years who received an inactivated influenza vaccine.

This clonotype occurred many times. Here the CDR3 reads CSASGLDSYEQYF. The CDR3 DNA is TGCAGTGCTTCGGGACTGGATTCCTACGAGCAGTACTTC. The chain employs TRBV20-1 and TRBJ2-7; a weak D match, TRBD2 (6 bases). V dropped 5 bases and J dropped 1 base, with 12 bases sitting between them. Germline lookup yields CDR1 DFQATT and CDR2 SNEGSKA (reference sequence). This CDR3 has 13 residues.

The V gene is TRBV4-3, the J gene TRBJ2-7, with D hard to call. The length of the CDR3 is 13 residues. V lost 1 base and J 7 bases, leaving 11 bases between the germline ends. Germline V gives CDR1 LGHNA, CDR2 YSLEER. The CDR3: CASSQVGLGEQYF. CDR3 DNA sequence: TGCGCCAGCAGCCAAGTTGGGCTCGGGGAGCAGTACTTC.

The chain couples TRBV6-1 to TRBJ1-5; D gene ambiguous. V lost 7 bases and J 5 bases, leaving 12 bases between the germline ends. The CDR3 length is 13 residues. The germline gives CDR1 MNHNS, CDR2 SASEGT. The CDR3 spells CASTPAVDQPQHF. Here the CDR3 DNA reads TGTGCCAGCACCCCGGCGGTGGATCAGCCCCAGCATTTT.

Ten or more counts support this clonotype. Germline and junction disagree at one end, which may indicate a read error. This rearrangement joins TRBV7-9 to TRBJ2-7; D gene ambiguous. CDR3 size: 12 residues. Germline loops: CDR1 SEHNR, CDR2 FQNEAQ (reference sequence). This CDR3 reads CASSLGSYEQYF. The CDR3 coding sequence is TGTGCCAGCAGTTTAGGGTCCTACGAGCAGTACTTC.

This chain links TRBV10-3 with TRBJ2-3, with a tentative D call TRBD2 (5 bases). The CDR3 has 15 residues. Germline CDR1 reads ENHRY; CDR2 reads SYGVKD. The germline V and J ends were trimmed by 2 bases and 3 bases, with 12 bases remaining between them. The DNA of the CDR3 is TGTGCCATCAGTGAGCGGGATGGATTGACAGATACGCAGTATTTT. It specifies CAISERDGLTDTQYF.

This clonotype was seen more than once but under ten times. The chain recombines TRBV7-2 with TRBJ2-7; D uncertain. The germline V gene has CDR1 SGHTA and CDR2 FQGNSA. V lost 4 bases to trimming and J lost 6 bases, with 13 bases between them. This CDR3 is 13 amino acids long. The CDR3: CASSSDGFLEQYF. CDR3 sequence (DNA): TGTGCCAGCAGCTCAGACGGGTTTCTCGAGCAGTACTTC.

The rearrangement uses TRBV28 and TRBJ2-5; 7 nucleotides align to TRBD1. Germline CDR1 reads MDHEN; CDR2 reads SYDVKM. Trimming cost V 6 bases and J 3 bases; bases outside gene matches: 10. This CDR3 is 15 amino acids long. CDR3 nucleotides: TGTGCCAGCAGCGCCGCAGGAACAGGGGAAGAGACCCAGTACTTC. Encoded protein: CASSAAGTGEETQYF.

The rearrangement links TRBV5-1 to TRBJ1-4; TRBD1 agrees at 8 bases. The CDR3 is 15 residues long. The V and J ends lost 4 bases and 5 bases, in that order; junction bases with no gene match: 7. Germline loops: CDR1 SGHRS, CDR2 YFSETQ. This CDR3 is CASSPGTGINEKLFF. The DNA for the CDR3 is TGCGCCAGCAGCCCCGGGACAGGAATAAATGAAAAACTGTTTTTT.

In this sample, this clonotype turned up many times. The chain joins TRBV7-9 to TRBJ2-1; D could derive from TRBD1 or TRBD2 (6 bases each). The CDR3 is 15 residues long. V dropped 1 base and J dropped 4 bases, with 11 bases sitting between them. Germline V lookup: CDR1 SEHNR, CDR2 FQNEAQ (reference sequence). The CDR3 DNA reads as TGTGCCAGCAGCTTAGGGAGGGGGGTATACAATGAGCAGTTCTTC. This codes for CASSLGRGVYNEQFF.

This clonotype was seen a handful of times. V usage is TRBV6-4 and J usage is TRBJ1-5, with 11 bases lining up with TRBD1. This CDR3 comprises 19 residues. V gave up 0 bases and J gave up 0 bases; unmatched junction bases: 7. Looked up from germline, CDR1 is MRHNA and CDR2 is SNTAGT. CDR3 in DNA: TGTGCCAGCAGTGACTCCGGGACAGGGGGAGGTTATAGCAATCAGCCCCAGCATTTT. It yields the protein CASSDSGTGGGYSNQPQHF.

V and J are TRBV3-1 and TRBJ2-3; TRBD2 agrees at 8 bases. J gave up 6 bases and V 4 bases, and 9 bases lay outside the gene matches. Germline CDR1 and CDR2: LGHDT and YNNKEL (reference sequence). The CDR3 is 15 amino acids. The CDR3, as DNA: TGTGCCAGCAGCCTCGGACTAGCCCGGGGGGATACGCAGTATTTT. This sequence encodes CASSLGLARGDTQYF.

This rearrangement joins TRBV4-1 to TRBJ2-7, with D perhaps TRBD1 (7 bases). Trimming pared 4 bases from V and 0 bases from J, leaving 22 bases between. This CDR3 is built from 18 residues. Per germline, CDR1 MGHRA and CDR2 YSYEKL. CDR3 DNA: TGCGCCAGCAGCCCTCAAGAAATGGGTCAGGGGGGCTCCTACGAGCAGTACTTC. It is translated as CASSPQEMGQGGSYEQYF.

This clonotype was detected a few times. The rearrangement joins TRBV2 to TRBJ1-1, with D unclear. The CDR3 extends over 13 amino acids. V was clipped by 4 bases and J by 3 bases, with 9 bases between them. Germline-derived CDR1 and CDR2 are SNHLY and FYNNEI. CDR3 loop: CASSVDLYTEAFF. The CDR3 DNA sequence: TGTGCCAGCAGTGTAGATTTGTACACTGAAGCTTTCTTT.

V and J are TRBV10-3 and TRBJ2-2; maybe TRBD1 (6 bases). The germline gives CDR1 ENHRY, CDR2 SYGVKD. This CDR3 comprises 14 residues. V gave up 10 bases and J gave up 6 bases, with 18 bases separating them. CDR3 DNA: TGTGCCACCTCGGGACACGCATGGGCCGGGGAGCTGTTTTTT. This sequence encodes CATSGHAWAGELFF.

This clonotype was seen more than once but under ten times. This rearrangement joins TRBV4-3 to TRBJ1-1; D unclear. V was clipped by 4 bases and J by 6 bases, with 18 bases between them. The CDR3 is made up of 15 amino acids. CDR1 and CDR2 from the germline V gene are LGHNA and YSLEER. The CDR3 DNA sequence: TGCGCCAGCAGCCCCGGGTTCCCGGAAGGCGCTGAAGCTTTCTTT. Its protein is CASSPGFPEGAEAFF.

This clonotype was counted between two and nine times. CDR3 sequence: CASSLGTILNDEQFF. Here the CDR3 DNA reads TGCGCCAGCAGCTTGGGGACCATATTGAACGATGAGCAGTTCTTC. J is TRBJ2-1 and V is TRBV5-1; D unresolved. The CDR3 spans 15 residues. The V end lost 0 bases, the J end lost 8 bases, and 15 bases lay between the germline ends. Germline CDR1 reads SGHRS; CDR2 reads YFSETQ.

V and J are TRBV6-2 or TRBV6-3 and TRBJ2-3, with D perhaps matching TRBD2 (5 bases). Trimming shortened V by 2 bases and J by 1 base, and 10 bases separated the two germline ends. Looked up from germline, CDR1 is MNHEY and CDR2 is SVGEGT. This CDR3 comprises 15 residues. The CDR3 protein is CASSYAGGGTDTQYF. The CDR3 DNA reads TGTGCCAGCAGTTACGCTGGAGGTGGCACAGATACGCAGTATTTT.

J is TRBJ1-5 and V is TRBV3-1; possibly TRBD1 for D (6 bases). The V gene's germline CDR1 is LGHDT and CDR2 YNNKEL (reference sequence). V was shortened by 4 bases and J by 7 bases, with 23 bases between the two germline ends. The CDR3 loop spans 17 amino acids. In DNA, the CDR3 is TGTGCCAGCAGCCGAGGGCGGACGGGGGGCCTAAACCAGCCCCAGCATTTT. Translating gives CASSRGRTGGLNQPQHF.